A single sample gave rise to the 2 T cell receptor beta chains below, sequenced in a study of cytomegalovirus exposure and HLA in healthy donors. With 60 Vbeta and 13 Jbeta primers, the PCR was carried out. The data were produced by immunoSEQ multiplex PCR, yet TCRdb's version contains in-frame clones alone and is incomplete. In the table there are some 76,000 clones, approximately 80% of which are singletons. What was sequenced was PBMCs. The receptors derive from a middle-aged woman in good health and CMV-seropositive.

This clone was seen only a few times. The chain recombines TRBV7-8 with TRBJ1-2; D perhaps matches TRBD1 (5 bases). V lost 6 bases and J 2 bases, leaving 13 bases between the germline ends. There are 14 residues in the CDR3. The germline V gene has CDR1 SGHVS and CDR2 FQNEAQ. CDR3 bases: TGTGCCAGCAGTCCGGGACTCGTCAACTATGGCTACACCTTC. Protein: CASSPGLVNYGYTF.

The rearrangement links TRBV7-9 to TRBJ1-3; D call uncertain. Germline V gene sequence: CDR1 SEHNR, CDR2 FQNEAQ (reference sequence). This CDR3 contains 17 residues. Deletions cut 2 bases from V and 0 bases from J, with 14 bases between. CDR3 sequence: CASSLLAQASSGNTIYF. For the CDR3, the DNA is TGTGCCAGCAGCTTACTCGCGCAGGCCAGCTCTGGAAACACCATATATTTT.